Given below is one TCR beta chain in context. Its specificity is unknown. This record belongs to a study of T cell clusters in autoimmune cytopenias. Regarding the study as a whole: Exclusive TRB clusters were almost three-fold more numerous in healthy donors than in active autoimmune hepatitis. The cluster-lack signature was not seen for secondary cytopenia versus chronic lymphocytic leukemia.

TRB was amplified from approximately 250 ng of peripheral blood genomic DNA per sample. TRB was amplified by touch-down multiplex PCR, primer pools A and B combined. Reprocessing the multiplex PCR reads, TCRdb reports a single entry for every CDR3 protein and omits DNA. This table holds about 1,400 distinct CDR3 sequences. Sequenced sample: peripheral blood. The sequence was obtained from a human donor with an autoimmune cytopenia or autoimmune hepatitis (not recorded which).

The CDR3 reads CASSLSRLAGDTQYF. The gene calls are TRBV5-6 and TRBJ2-3; the TCRdb call, TRBD2, lacks DNA for checking. The germline V gene has CDR1 SGHDT and CDR2 YYEEEE. The CDR3 is 15 amino acids.